One sample yielded the 7 T cell receptor beta chains listed below, sequenced in a study of blood T cells in healthy people across ages (dated by TCRdb to 2013 to 2016). To prepare the library, 5' RACE was applied. The instrument was an Illumina HiSeq 2500. A second PCR of about 6 to 12 cycles was run with a J-beta primer mix and a sample-barcoded 5' primer. TCRdb ran its own pipeline on the public reads, namely fastp trimming at Q25 and MiXCR clone calling, and kept in-frame beta chains. Merged by CDR3 protein, the rows form single entries marked with the most common genes and DNA. The sample table records about 570,000 distinct CDR3 sequences; roughly 29% of these occur just once. Jointly, the top ten make up under 20% of the sample. Sequenced input: blood. The receptors derive from a woman between 70 and 85 years old in good health.

This chain joins TRBV7-2 and TRBJ2-4; 9 nucleotides match TRBD1. Trimming took 5 bases from V and 2 from J; bases not matched to a gene: 7. Germline CDR1 reads SGHTA; CDR2 reads FQGNSA. The CDR3 is 16 amino acids. The CDR3, as DNA: TGTGCCAGCAGCGGTCCGGGACAGGGTTCCAAAAACATTCAGTACTTC. It is translated as CASSGPGQGSKNIQYF.

CDR3 coding DNA: TGTGCCAGCAGCCACGGCGGAGGCTCCCACGCTCAGTACTTC. It yields the protein CASSHGGGSHAQYF. The J gene is TRBJ2-7, the V gene TRBV4-2; D is possibly TRBD2 (5 bases). CDR3 size: 14 residues. Deletions cut 3 bases from V and 10 bases from J, with 19 bases between. Germline assignment: CDR1 LGHNA and CDR2 YNFKEQ.

V usage is TRBV15 and J usage is TRBJ2-7, with 7 bases matching TRBD2. The CDR3 has 16 residues. The germline gives CDR1 LNHNV, CDR2 YYDKDF (reference sequence). The trim removed 0 bases at V and 1 base at J, leaving 6 bases unmatched. The CDR3 spells CATSRDSAGMSYEQYF. CDR3 bases: TGTGCCACCAGCAGAGATTCAGCGGGGATGTCCTACGAGCAGTACTTC.

The chain uses TRBV7-9 and TRBJ1-1, with D possibly being TRBD1 (6 bases). V shed 5 bases and J shed 5 bases, with 18 bases lying between them. The germline gives CDR1 SEHNR, CDR2 FQNEAQ (reference sequence). This CDR3 has 15 amino acids. The CDR3 sequence is CASSPAEGGRTEAFF. CDR3 nucleotide sequence: TGTGCCAGCAGCCCCGCCGAGGGGGGCCGAACTGAAGCTTTCTTT.

This clonotype was detected only a few times. V is TRBV6-6 and J is TRBJ2-5, with D possibly matching TRBD1 (5 bases). Germline values: CDR1 MNHNY, CDR2 SVGAGI (reference sequence). V dropped 6 bases and J dropped 2 bases, with 10 bases sitting between them. The CDR3 runs to 13 residues. As DNA, the CDR3 is TGTGCCAGCAGGTACAGGTCACAAGAGACCCAGTACTTC. It specifies CASRYRSQETQYF.

As DNA, the CDR3 is TGCGCCAGCAGCTCGCCAGGTAGCTCCTACAATGAGCAGTTCTTC. This encodes CASSSPGSSYNEQFF. This chain joins TRBV5-1 and TRBJ2-1; D remains unclear. Trimming cost V 3 bases and J 0 bases, with 10 bases left between them. The CDR3 is made up of 15 amino acids. CDR1 is SGHRS and CDR2 is YFSETQ in the germline V gene.

This chain uses TRBV2 with TRBJ2-1; 8 bases line up with TRBD1. The DNA matches TRBJ2-5 better at its end, which makes the J call doubtful. Per germline, CDR1 SNHLY and CDR2 FYNNEI. This CDR3 has 13 residues. The CDR3 sequence is CASSEDRAETQYF. DNA of the CDR3: TGTGCCAGCAGTGAGGACAGGGCGGAGACCCAGTACTTC.